Listed below are T cell receptor beta chains from one sample, sequenced in a study of T-cell reconstitution after alpha-beta-depleted transplantation in children. One entry per CDR3 protein results from TCRdb running MiXCR on the PCR reads. The data show about 400,000 distinct CDR3 sequences, with 13% seen just once and around 4% held by the top ten. The sequencing here drew on PBMCs, taken from the stem cell graft. These receptors all come from a human donor who donated a stem cell graft to a child with Fanconi anemia. Each CDR3 is given with its conserved first and last residue. D genes are given only for firm matches. Size is stated for part of the rows, as once, few or many counts, or as a class when the clone is expanded.

j_call cdr3_length clone_size d_call v_call cdr3_aa cdr3_nt
TRBJ2-2 15 few TRBD2 TRBV27 CASSPGLGGVGELFF TGTGCCAGCAGTCCGGGACTAGGGGGGGTCGGGGAGCTGTTTTTT
TRBJ2-1 16 many - TRBV10-3 CAISESAQHYNNEQFF TGTGCCATCAGTGAGTCAGCCCAACATTATAACAATGAGCAGTTCTTC
TRBJ1-1 11 few - TRBV25-1 CASRRVSEAFF TGTGCCAGCAGAAGGGTATCTGAAGCTTTCTTT
TRBJ2-5 14 few TRBD1 TRBV29-1 CSVEPGQDQETQYF TGCAGCGTTGAGCCGGGACAGGATCAAGAGACCCAGTACTTC
TRBJ1-2 17 many TRBD1 TRBV6-5 CASRPFRDSSSNYGYTF TGTGCCAGCAGGCCTTTCCGGGACAGTTCATCTAACTATGGCTACACCTTC
TRBJ1-1 11 many - TRBV20-1 CSADRDGRAFF TGCAGTGCCGACCGGGACGGGAGGGCTTTCTTT
TRBJ2-1 12 - - TRBV12-3/TRBV12-4 CASSSVVNEQFF TGTGCCAGCAGCTCGGTGGTCAATGAGCAGTTCTTC
TRBJ1-6 14 - - TRBV21-1 CASSGGAGISPLHF TGTGCCAGCAGCGGAGGAGCGGGGATTTCACCCCTCCACTTT
TRBJ2-2 15 few TRBD1 TRBV2 CASSARTGGTGELFF TGTGCCAGCAGCGCCCGGACAGGTGGGACCGGGGAGCTGTTTTTT
TRBJ2-7 15 few - TRBV7-2 CASSESGGPSYEQYF TGTGCCAGCAGTGAATCCGGGGGGCCCTCCTACGAGCAGTACTTC
TRBJ2-5 14 many TRBD1 TRBV12-3/TRBV12-4 CASSQGQGFGTQYF TGTGCCAGCAGTCAGGGACAGGGCTTCGGGACCCAGTACTTC
TRBJ1-3 16 few - TRBV2 CASSPRQFFSGNTIYF TGTGCCAGCAGTCCCCGACAGTTCTTCTCTGGAAACACCATATATTTT
TRBJ1-4 14 - - TRBV7-2 CASSLVGSNEKLFF TGTGCCAGCAGCTTGGTTGGCAGTAATGAAAAACTGTTTTTT
TRBJ1-2 13 - - TRBV6-6 CASKASSNYGYTF TGTGCCAGCAAGGCCTCTTCTAACTATGGCTACACCTTC
TRBJ1-2 14 many - TRBV7-2 CASSLVGGDYGYTF TGTGCCAGCAGCTTAGTGGGGGGGGACTATGGCTACACCTTC
TRBJ2-1 12 few - TRBV24-1 CATSDLVGLQFF TGTGCCACCAGTGATTTGGTGGGCTTGCAGTTCTTC
TRBJ2-1 16 - - TRBV28 CASSLPQGSYYNEQFF TGTGCCAGCAGTTTGCCACAGGGTTCTTACTACAATGAGCAGTTCTTC
TRBJ1-1 15 - - TRBV6-1 CASSPRGEMGTEAFF TGTGCCAGCAGCCCCCGTGGGGAAATGGGAACTGAAGCTTTCTTT
TRBJ1-6 15 - - TRBV5-1 CASRITASNNSPLHF TGCGCCAGCAGAATAACAGCGTCCAATAATTCACCCCTCCACTTT
TRBJ2-2 16 - TRBD1 TRBV5-1 CASSPGTGSAGGELFF TGCGCCAGCAGCCCGGGGACAGGGAGTGCTGGCGGGGAGCTGTTTTTT
TRBJ1-1 12 - - TRBV29-1 CSVSVDGTEAFF TGCAGCGTTTCGGTCGATGGCACTGAAGCTTTCTTT
TRBJ2-5 15 - - TRBV12-5 CASGLVLGVGETQYF TGTGCTAGTGGTTTGGTACTAGGGGTAGGAGAGACCCAGTACTTC
TRBJ2-5 13 - - TRBV7-8 CASSLPREETQYF TGTGCCAGCAGCCTTCCCAGGGAGGAGACCCAGTACTTC
TRBJ1-2 11 - - TRBV19 CASSHLYGYTF TGTGCCAGTAGCCACCTCTATGGCTACACCTTC
TRBJ1-6 14 many - TRBV28 CASISGVPSSPLHF TGTGCCAGCATATCCGGTGTCCCCAGTTCACCCCTCCACTTT
TRBJ2-7 16 many - TRBV5-6 CASSLRGGSTSYEQYF TGTGCCAGCAGCTTGAGAGGAGGATCAACATCCTACGAGCAGTACTTC
TRBJ1-1 16 few - TRBV4-3 CASSQDEGRDFAEAFF TGCGCCAGCAGCCAAGATGAAGGGCGTGACTTCGCTGAAGCTTTCTTT
TRBJ1-2 11 many - TRBV5-6 CASSFHYGYTF TGTGCCAGCAGCTTCCACTATGGCTACACCTTC
TRBJ2-6 18 few TRBD1 TRBV6-4 CASRSKGQGYSGANVLTF TGTGCCAGCCGCTCTAAGGGACAGGGGTACTCTGGGGCCAACGTCCTGACTTTC
TRBJ2-5 14 - - TRBV12-3/TRBV12-4 CASSLNRVQESQYF TGTGCCAGCAGTTTAAACAGGGTGCAAGAGAGCCAGTACTTC
TRBJ1-4 14 many - TRBV5-6 CASSLQGLEEKLFF TGTGCCAGCAGCTTGCAAGGTTTAGAAGAAAAACTGTTTTTT
TRBJ2-7 14 - - TRBV11-3 CASSLSPGAYEQYF TGTGCCAGCAGCTTAAGCCCGGGAGCCTACGAGCAGTACTTC
TRBJ2-7 14 - TRBD1 TRBV12-3/TRBV12-4 CASTGAVGNYEQYF TGTGCCAGTACAGGGGCAGTCGGGAACTACGAGCAGTACTTC
TRBJ1-2 11 many - TRBV29-1 CSVRTAYGYTF TGCAGCGTTCGGACAGCCTATGGCTACACCTTC
TRBJ1-5 12 few - TRBV10-3 CAIGGTNQPQHF TGTGCCATCGGGGGAACCAATCAGCCCCAGCATTTT
TRBJ2-2 14 many TRBD1 TRBV9 CASSSETGTGELFF TGTGCCAGCAGCTCCGAGACAGGGACCGGGGAGCTGTTTTTT